This TCR beta chain was recovered during a study of early T cells in non-severe SARS-CoV-2 infection. Study information: Bulk RNA taken from unsorted whole blood was sequenced, leaving chains unpaired. Study-level points and caveats: The study's VDJdb matching favored anti-spike CD8 responses and missed private and CD4 specificities.

The sample holds a few counts of this clonotype. The antigen remains unidentified. Researchers tagged individual cDNA molecules with unique molecular identifiers. TCRdb re-analysed the 5' RACE reads in MiXCR, keeping a single row per CDR3 protein. Of approximately 76,000 distinct CDR3 sequences in the sample, about an eighth were seen once. V lost 5 bases and J lost 3, with 17 bases in between. There are 16 residues in the CDR3. Germline lookup yields CDR1 MNHEY and CDR2 SMNVEV (reference sequence). The TCR originated in an adult who was a healthcare worker with PCR-confirmed SARS-CoV-2 infection or an uninfected control (not recorded which). The chain has TRBV27 and TRBJ1-5; no clear D. Sequencing input: whole blood. The CDR3 loop reads CASSLTFGGDNQPQHF. DNA for the CDR3: TGTGCCAGCAGTCTGACTTTCGGAGGCGACAATCAGCCCCAGCATTTT.